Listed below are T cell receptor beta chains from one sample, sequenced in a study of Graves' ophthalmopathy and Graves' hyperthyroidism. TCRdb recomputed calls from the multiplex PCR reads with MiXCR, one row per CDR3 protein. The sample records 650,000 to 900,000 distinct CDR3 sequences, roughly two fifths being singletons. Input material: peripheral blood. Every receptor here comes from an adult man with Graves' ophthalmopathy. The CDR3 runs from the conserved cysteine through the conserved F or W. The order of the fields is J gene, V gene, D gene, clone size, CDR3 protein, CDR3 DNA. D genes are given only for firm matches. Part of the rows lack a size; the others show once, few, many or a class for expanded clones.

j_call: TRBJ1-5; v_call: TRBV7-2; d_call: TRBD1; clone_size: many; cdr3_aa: CASSRTPGQGYNQPQHF; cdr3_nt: TGTGCCAGCAGCCGTACACCGGGACAGGGGTACAATCAGCCCCAGCATTTT
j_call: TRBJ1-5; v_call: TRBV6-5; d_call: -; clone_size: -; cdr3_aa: CASRGVVSNQPQHF; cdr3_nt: TGTGCCAGCAGGGGGGTAGTCAGCAATCAGCCCCAGCATTTT
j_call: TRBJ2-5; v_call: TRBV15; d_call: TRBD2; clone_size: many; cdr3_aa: CATSRPGGQETQYF; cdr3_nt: TGTGCCACCAGCAGGCCGGGAGGCCAAGAGACCCAGTACTTC
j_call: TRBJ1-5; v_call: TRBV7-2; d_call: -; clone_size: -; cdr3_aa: CASSPGRGGNQPQHF; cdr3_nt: TGCGCCAGCAGCCCTGGGAGGGGCGGCAATCAGCCCCAGCATTTT
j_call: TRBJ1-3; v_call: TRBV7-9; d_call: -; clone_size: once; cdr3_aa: CASSLNTNTIYF; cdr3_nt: TGTGCCAGCAGCCTAAACACGAACACCATATATTTT
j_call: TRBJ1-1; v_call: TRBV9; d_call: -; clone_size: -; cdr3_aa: CASSPIRGTEAFF; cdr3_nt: TGTGCCAGCAGCCCAATTAGGGGCACTGAAGCTTTCTTT
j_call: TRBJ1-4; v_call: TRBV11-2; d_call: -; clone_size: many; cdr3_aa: CASSLDYANEKLFF; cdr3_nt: TGTGCCAGCAGCTTAGATTATGCTAATGAAAAACTGTTTTTT
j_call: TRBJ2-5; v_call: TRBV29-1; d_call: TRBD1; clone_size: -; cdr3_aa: CSVEAGGEGTQYF; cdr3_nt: TGCAGCGTTGAGGCAGGGGGCGAGGGGACCCAGTACTTC
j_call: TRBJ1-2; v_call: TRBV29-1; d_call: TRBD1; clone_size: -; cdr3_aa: CSAGTQGLSGYTF; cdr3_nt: TGCAGCGCCGGGACACAGGGGTTGAGTGGCTACACCTTC
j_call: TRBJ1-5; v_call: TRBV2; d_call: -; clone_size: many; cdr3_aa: CASSGEAQGAQPQHF; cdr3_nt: TGTGCCAGCAGTGGGGAAGCACAGGGCGCTCAGCCCCAGCATTTT
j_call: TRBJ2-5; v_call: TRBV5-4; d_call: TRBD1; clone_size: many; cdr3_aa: CASSVTGGEETQYF; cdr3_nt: TGTGCCAGCAGCGTGACAGGGGGAGAAGAGACCCAGTACTTC
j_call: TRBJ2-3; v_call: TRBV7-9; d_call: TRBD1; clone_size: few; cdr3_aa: CASSYNRGYTDTQYF; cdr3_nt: TGTGCCAGCAGTTACAACAGGGGGTACACAGATACGCAGTATTTT
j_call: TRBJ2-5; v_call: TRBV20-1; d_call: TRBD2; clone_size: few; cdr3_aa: CSARPLAGGLRRTWTQYF; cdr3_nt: TGCAGTGCTAGACCGTTGGCGGGAGGTCTTCGAAGGACGTGGACCCAGTACTTC